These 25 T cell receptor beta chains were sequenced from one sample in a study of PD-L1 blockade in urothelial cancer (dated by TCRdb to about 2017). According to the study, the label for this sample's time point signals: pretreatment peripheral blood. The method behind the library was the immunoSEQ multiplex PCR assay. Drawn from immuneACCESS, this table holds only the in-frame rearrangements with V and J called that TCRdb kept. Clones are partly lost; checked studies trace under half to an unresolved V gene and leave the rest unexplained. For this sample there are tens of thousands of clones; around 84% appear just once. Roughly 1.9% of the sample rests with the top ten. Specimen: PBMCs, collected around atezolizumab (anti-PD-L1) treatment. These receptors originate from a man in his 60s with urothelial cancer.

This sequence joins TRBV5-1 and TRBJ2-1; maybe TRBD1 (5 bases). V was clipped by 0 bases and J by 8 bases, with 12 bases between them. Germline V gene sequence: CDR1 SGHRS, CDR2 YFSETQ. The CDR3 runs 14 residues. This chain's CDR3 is CASSLGGPRYEQFF. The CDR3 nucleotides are TGCGCCAGCAGCTTGGGGGGCCCAAGGTATGAGCAGTTCTTC.

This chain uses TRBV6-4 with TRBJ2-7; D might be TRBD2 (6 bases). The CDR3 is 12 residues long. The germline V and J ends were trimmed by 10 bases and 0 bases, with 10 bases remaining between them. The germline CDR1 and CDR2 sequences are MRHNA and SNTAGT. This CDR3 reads CAIGGSSYEQYF. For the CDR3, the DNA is TGTGCCATCGGGGGTAGCTCCTACGAGCAGTACTTC.

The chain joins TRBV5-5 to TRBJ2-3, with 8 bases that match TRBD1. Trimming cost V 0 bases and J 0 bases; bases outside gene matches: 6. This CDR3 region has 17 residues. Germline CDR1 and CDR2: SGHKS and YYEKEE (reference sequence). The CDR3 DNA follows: TGTGCCAGCAGCTTGGTGCCAGGGGGCTATAGCACAGATACGCAGTATTTT. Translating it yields CASSLVPGGYSTDTQYF.

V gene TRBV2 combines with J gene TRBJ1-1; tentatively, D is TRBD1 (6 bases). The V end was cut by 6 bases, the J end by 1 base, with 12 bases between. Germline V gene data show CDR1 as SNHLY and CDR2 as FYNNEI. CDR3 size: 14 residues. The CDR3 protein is CASRADRQNTEAFF. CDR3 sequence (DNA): TGTGCCAGCAGGGCGGACAGACAGAACACTGAAGCTTTCTTT.

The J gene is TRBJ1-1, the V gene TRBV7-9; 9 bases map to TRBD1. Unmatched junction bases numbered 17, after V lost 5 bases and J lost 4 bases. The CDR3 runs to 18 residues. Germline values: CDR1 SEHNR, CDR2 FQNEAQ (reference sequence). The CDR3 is CASSPRLVDRGLFTEAFF. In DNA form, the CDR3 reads TGTGCCAGCAGCCCCCGATTGGTGGACAGGGGTTTGTTCACTGAAGCTTTCTTT.

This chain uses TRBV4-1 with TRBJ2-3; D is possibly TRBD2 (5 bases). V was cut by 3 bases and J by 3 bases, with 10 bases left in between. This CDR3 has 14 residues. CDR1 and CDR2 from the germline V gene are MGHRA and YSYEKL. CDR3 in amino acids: CASSQTGKTDTQYF. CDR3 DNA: TGCGCCAGCAGCCAGACGGGGAAGACAGATACGCAGTATTTT.

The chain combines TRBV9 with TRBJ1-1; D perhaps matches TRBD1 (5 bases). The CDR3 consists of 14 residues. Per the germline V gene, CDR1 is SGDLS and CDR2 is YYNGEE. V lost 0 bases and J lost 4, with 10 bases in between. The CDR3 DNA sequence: TGTGCCAGCAGCGTAGGACAGACGGGCACTGAAGCTTTCTTT. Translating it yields CASSVGQTGTEAFF. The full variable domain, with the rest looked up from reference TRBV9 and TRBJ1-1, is DSGVTQTPKHLITATGQRVTLRCSPRSGDLSVYWYQQSLDQGLQFLIQYYNGEERAKGNILERFSAQQFPDLHSELNLSSLELGDSALYFCASSVGQTGTEAFFGQGTRLTVV.

The CDR3 nucleotides read TGTGCCTGGAGTTCGGGAAACACCATATATTTT. The encoded protein is CAWSSGNTIYF. The genes are TRBV30 and TRBJ1-3; D unresolved. Looked up from germline, CDR1 is GTSNPN and CDR2 is SVGIG (reference sequence). This CDR3 contains 11 residues. V was pared by 2 bases and J by 4 bases, with 3 bases between.

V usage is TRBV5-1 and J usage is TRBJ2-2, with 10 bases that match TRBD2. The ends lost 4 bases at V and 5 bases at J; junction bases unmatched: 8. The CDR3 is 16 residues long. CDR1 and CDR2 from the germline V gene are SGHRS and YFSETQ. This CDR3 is CASSPERGGLTGELFF. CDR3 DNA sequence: TGCGCCAGCAGCCCGGAGCGGGGGGGCTTAACCGGGGAGCTGTTTTTT.

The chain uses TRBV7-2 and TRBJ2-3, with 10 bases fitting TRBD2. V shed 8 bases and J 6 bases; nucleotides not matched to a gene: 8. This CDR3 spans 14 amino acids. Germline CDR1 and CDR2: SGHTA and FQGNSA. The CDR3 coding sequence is TGTGCCAGCGGAGGACTAGCGGTCGTCGATACGCAGTATTTT. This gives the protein CASGGLAVVDTQYF.

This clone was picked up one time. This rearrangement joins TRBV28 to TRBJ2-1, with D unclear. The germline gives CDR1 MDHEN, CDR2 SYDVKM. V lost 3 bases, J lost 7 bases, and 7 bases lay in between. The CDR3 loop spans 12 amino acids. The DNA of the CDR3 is TGTGCCAGCAGTTTGAGGCTGAATGAGCAGTTCTTC. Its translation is CASSLRLNEQFF.

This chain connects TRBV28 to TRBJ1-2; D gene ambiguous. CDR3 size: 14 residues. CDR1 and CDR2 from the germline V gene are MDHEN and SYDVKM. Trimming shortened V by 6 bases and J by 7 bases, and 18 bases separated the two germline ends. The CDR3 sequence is CASSLPKSTGGYTF. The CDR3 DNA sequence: TGTGCCAGCAGCCTGCCGAAGTCTACGGGTGGCTACACCTTC.

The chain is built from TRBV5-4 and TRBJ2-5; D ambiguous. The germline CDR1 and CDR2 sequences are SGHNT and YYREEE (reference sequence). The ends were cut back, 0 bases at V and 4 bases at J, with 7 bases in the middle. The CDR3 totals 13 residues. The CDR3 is CASSLDGPETQYF. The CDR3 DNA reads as TGTGCCAGCAGCTTGGACGGTCCAGAGACCCAGTACTTC.

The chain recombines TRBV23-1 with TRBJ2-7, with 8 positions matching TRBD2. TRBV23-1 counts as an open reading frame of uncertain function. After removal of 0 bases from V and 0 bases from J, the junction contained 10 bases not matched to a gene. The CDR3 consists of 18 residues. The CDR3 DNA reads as TGCGCCAGCAGTCAATCGTTGAGTGGCGGGAGGAGCTCCTACGAGCAGTACTTC. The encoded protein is CASSQSLSGGRSSYEQYF.

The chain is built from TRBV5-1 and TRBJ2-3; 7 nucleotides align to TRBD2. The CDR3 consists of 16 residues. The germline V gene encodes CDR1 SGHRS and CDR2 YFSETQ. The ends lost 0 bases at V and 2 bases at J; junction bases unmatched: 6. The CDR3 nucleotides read TGCGCCAGCAGCTTGGCTACGACTAGCCCCACAGATACGCAGTATTTT. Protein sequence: CASSLATTSPTDTQYF.

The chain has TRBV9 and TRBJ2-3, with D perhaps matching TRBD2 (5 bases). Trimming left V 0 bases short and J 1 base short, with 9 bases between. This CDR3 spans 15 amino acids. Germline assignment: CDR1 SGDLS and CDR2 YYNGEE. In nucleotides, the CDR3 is TGTGCCAGCAGCGTAGAGGGAGAGGGCACAGATACGCAGTATTTT. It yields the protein CASSVEGEGTDTQYF.

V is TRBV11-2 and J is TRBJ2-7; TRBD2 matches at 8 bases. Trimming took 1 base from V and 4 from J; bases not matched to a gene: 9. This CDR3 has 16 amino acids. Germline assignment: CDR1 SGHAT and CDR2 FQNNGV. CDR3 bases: TGTGCCAGCAGCTTAGTGTCTGGCGGGGGGTTGTACGAGCAGTACTTC. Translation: CASSLVSGGGLYEQYF.

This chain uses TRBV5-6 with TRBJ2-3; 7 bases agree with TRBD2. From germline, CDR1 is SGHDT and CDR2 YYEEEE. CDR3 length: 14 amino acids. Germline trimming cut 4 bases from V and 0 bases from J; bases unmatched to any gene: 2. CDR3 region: CASSQAGSTDTQYF. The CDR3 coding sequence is TGTGCCAGCAGCCAAGCGGGGAGCACAGATACGCAGTATTTT.

The CDR3 reads CASSIDLLNTGELFF. CDR3 nucleotide sequence: TGTGCCAGTAGTATAGATCTCTTAAACACCGGGGAGCTGTTTTTT. The chain employs TRBV19 and TRBJ2-2, with D unresolved. CDR3 length: 15 amino acids. Deletions cut 0 bases from V and 2 bases from J, with 7 bases between. Germline lookup yields CDR1 LNHDA and CDR2 SQIVND (reference sequence).

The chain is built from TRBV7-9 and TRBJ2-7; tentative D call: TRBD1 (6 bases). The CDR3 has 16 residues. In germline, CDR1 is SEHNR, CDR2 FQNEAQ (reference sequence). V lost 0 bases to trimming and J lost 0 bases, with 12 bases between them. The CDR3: CASSLATGQSSYEQYF. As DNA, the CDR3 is TGTGCCAGCAGCTTAGCAACCGGACAGTCCTCCTACGAGCAGTACTTC.

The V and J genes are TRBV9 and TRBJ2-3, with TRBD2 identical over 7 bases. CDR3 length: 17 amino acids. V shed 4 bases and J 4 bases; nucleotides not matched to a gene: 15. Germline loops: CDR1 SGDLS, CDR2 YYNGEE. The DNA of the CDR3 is TGTGCCAGCAGCCCAGGGTCGCGGGGGTGGCGCGCAGATACGCAGTATTTT. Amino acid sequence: CASSPGSRGWRADTQYF.

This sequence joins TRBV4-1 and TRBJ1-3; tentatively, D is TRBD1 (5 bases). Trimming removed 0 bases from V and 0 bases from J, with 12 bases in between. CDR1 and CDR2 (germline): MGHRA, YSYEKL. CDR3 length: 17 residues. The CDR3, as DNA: TGCGCCAGCAGCCAAGATCTCGACAGCCTCTCTGGAAACACCATATATTTT. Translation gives CASSQDLDSLSGNTIYF.

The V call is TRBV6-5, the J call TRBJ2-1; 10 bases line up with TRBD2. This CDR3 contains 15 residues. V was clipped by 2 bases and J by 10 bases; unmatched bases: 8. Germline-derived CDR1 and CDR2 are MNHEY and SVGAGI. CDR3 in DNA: TGTGCCAGCAGTTACCAGCTAGCGGGGGTAGGCGAGCAGTTCTTC. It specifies CASSYQLAGVGEQFF.

The CDR3 DNA reads as TGCGCCAGCAGCCCCCGGGACGGGGGGAATTCACCCCTCCACTTT. This translates into CASSPRDGGNSPLHF. The V and J genes are TRBV5-1 and TRBJ1-6, with D tentatively TRBD1 (5 bases). Germline loops: CDR1 SGHRS, CDR2 YFSETQ. V was pared by 4 bases and J by 7 bases, with 15 bases between. The CDR3 loop spans 15 amino acids.

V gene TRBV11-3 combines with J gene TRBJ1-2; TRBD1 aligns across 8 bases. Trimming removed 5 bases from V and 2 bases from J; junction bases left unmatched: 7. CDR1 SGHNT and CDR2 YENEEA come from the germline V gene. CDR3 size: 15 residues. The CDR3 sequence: CASSPGQGNNYGYTF. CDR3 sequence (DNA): TGTGCCAGCAGCCCCGGACAGGGTAACAACTATGGCTACACCTTC.